This T cell receptor (beta chain) was recorded in a study of shared clonotypes between healthy human individuals. Study-wide context: Two female and a few male donors aged 18 to 49 were enrolled.

In the authors' workflow: ImmunoSEQ output held junction-only sequences without quality scores, so filtering differed. Profiling relied on immunoSEQ multiplex PCR, and the TCRdb table lists in-frame clones only, not all of them. The V and J calls and the clone size are those of that table, but D and trimming were determined from the DNA. This table has some 2.1 million clones, roughly 94% appearing once. Per the germline V gene, CDR1 is SGHTA and CDR2 is FQGNSA. CDR3 length: 17 amino acids. Trimming at V came to 2 bases and at J to 5 bases, leaving 8 bases not matched to a gene. The chain is built from TRBV7-2 and TRBJ2-5; 13 bases align to TRBD2. The sample taken for sequencing was naive CD4+ T cells sorted from blood. Noted subset: CD45RA+ positively selected. This TCR came from a man between 18 and 29 years old in good health. CDR3 DNA sequence: TGTGCCAGCAGCTTAAGGCGGACTAGCGGGAGCAAGGAGACCCAGTACTTC. The encoded protein is CASSLRRTSGSKETQYF.